This T cell receptor (beta chain) was captured in a study of blood T cell repertoires in COVID-19. Study as a whole: From the United States, Italy and Spain came samples of acute and convalescent COVID-19. PBMCs, B-cell-depleted T cells, or T cells provided the cDNA or gDNA that made up the material.

Original handling: Estimates of nucleated cell counts were drawn from the amplification of reference gene primers. The protocol was immunoSEQ multiplex PCR, while the TCRdb copy is restricted to in-frame clones and leaves out a portion. V and J calls and clone size are as listed in that table; D and trimming were resolved from the DNA. The sample contains some 290,000 clones, approximately 87% of which appear only once. Germline V CDR1 and CDR2: SEHNR, FQNEAQ (reference sequence). Unmatched junction bases numbered 5, after V lost 3 bases and J lost 8 bases. The CDR3 has 13 amino acids. A few counts support this clone.

This chain links TRBV7-9 with TRBJ1-2; TRBD1 matches at 8 bases. The origin of this receptor is a man between 60 and 75 years old who had recovered from COVID-19. The source material was peripheral blood. The CDR3 DNA is TGTGCCAGCAGCTTCCGACAGGGGCAAGGCTACACCTTC. Protein sequence: CASSFRQGQGYTF.